These T cell receptor beta chains were read from a single sample in a study of post-analysis software for immune sequencing data. TCRdb re-analysed the PCR reads in MiXCR, keeping a single row per CDR3 protein. Seen here are roughly 800,000 distinct CDR3 sequences, 53% observed once, and the top ten hold about 4.8%. Sequencing was done on a sample of blood. All receptors derive from a girl between 5 and 17 years old with multiple sclerosis. The CDR3 runs from the conserved cysteine through the conserved F or W. A D gene is named only where the DNA matches it firmly. Size is stated for part of the rows, as once, few or many counts, or as a class when the clone is expanded.

d_call,clone_size,cdr3_length,j_call,v_call,cdr3_aa,cdr3_nt
NA,NA,16,TRBJ1-3,TRBV9,CASSVGTGASENTIYF,TGTGCCAGCAGCGTAGGAACCGGGGCCAGTGAAAACACCATATATTTT
NA,few,15,TRBJ1-2,TRBV4-1,CASSRDRAVNYGYTF,TGCGCCAGCAGCCGAGATCGGGCTGTTAACTATGGCTACACCTTC
NA,NA,15,TRBJ2-3,TRBV7-3,CASSLMSGGTDTQYF,TGTGCCAGCAGCTTAATGTCGGGGGGCACAGATACGCAGTATTTT
NA,few,13,TRBJ2-7,TRBV29-1,CSVCQDSSYEQYF,TGCAGCGTGTGTCAGGACAGCTCCTACGAGCAGTACTTC
NA,NA,14,TRBJ2-7,TRBV19,CASSIGPGPHEQYF,TGTGCCAGTAGTATCGGTCCAGGGCCCCACGAGCAGTACTTC
NA,NA,14,TRBJ2-1,TRBV4-2,CASSQQTPENEQFF,TGTGCCAGCAGCCAACAAACCCCAGAGAATGAGCAGTTCTTC
NA,NA,13,TRBJ1-5,TRBV6-6,CASSYLGAQPQHF,TGTGCCAGCAGTTACTTAGGGGCGCAGCCCCAGCATTTT
NA,few,14,TRBJ2-1,TRBV4-1,CASSQDNSGNEQFF,TGCGCCAGCAGCCAAGATAATAGCGGCAATGAGCAGTTCTTC
NA,NA,15,TRBJ2-1,TRBV20-1,CSARDGAGLGYEQFF,TGCAGTGCTAGAGATGGAGCAGGGTTAGGGTATGAGCAGTTCTTC
NA,NA,9,TRBJ1-1,TRBV6-6,CALGTEAFF,TGTGCCCTTGGCACTGAAGCTTTCTTT
NA,few,16,TRBJ2-1,TRBV29-1,CSVYGGGQSSYNEQFF,TGCAGCGTTTACGGGGGGGGACAGAGCTCCTACAATGAGCAGTTCTTC
NA,NA,14,TRBJ1-2,TRBV7-9,CASSPRQVHYGYTF,TGTGCCAGCAGCCCGAGACAGGTTCACTATGGCTACACCTTC
NA,few,14,TRBJ2-3,TRBV11-2,CASSRQRGTDTQYF,TGTGCCAGCAGCCGCCAGCGGGGCACAGATACGCAGTATTTT
TRBD2,NA,15,TRBJ2-7,TRBV10-3,CAISESGGVSYEQYF,TGTGCCATCAGTGAAAGCGGGGGAGTATCCTACGAGCAGTACTTC
NA,NA,13,TRBJ2-2,TRBV25-1,CASSTHDTGELFF,TGTGCCAGCAGTACACACGACACCGGGGAGCTGTTTTTT
NA,NA,12,TRBJ1-4,TRBV7-7,CASLLTNEKLFF,TGTGCTAGCCTTTTAACTAATGAAAAACTGTTTTTT
NA,once,17,TRBJ1-1,TRBV6-1,CASSLRPYWAGKTEAFF,TGTGCCAGCAGCCTCCGACCGTACTGGGCTGGCAAGACTGAAGCTTTCTTT
NA,NA,14,TRBJ1-1,TRBV6-5,CASSYGGMNTEAFF,TGTGCCAGCAGTTACGGGGGGATGAACACTGAAGCTTTCTTT
NA,NA,14,TRBJ2-3,TRBV29-1,CSHFRRGDTDTQYF,TGCAGCCACTTTAGGAGGGGTGACACAGATACGCAGTATTTT
TRBD2,few,16,TRBJ2-7,TRBV7-2,CASSTPRLAGASEQYF,TGTGCCAGCAGCACCCCGAGACTAGCGGGAGCTAGCGAGCAGTACTTC
NA,NA,14,TRBJ2-7,TRBV24-1,CATSDARDPYEQYF,TGTGCCACCAGTGATGCTCGGGACCCCTACGAGCAGTACTTC
NA,NA,18,TRBJ1-2,TRBV18,CASSPLQTGAQGSGGYTF,TGTGCCAGCTCACCACTGCAAACCGGGGCCCAAGGTAGCGGTGGCTACACCTTC
NA,NA,16,TRBJ1-2,TRBV27,CASSRGRGQKFYGYTF,TGTGCCAGCAGTCGGGGTCGAGGACAGAAGTTCTATGGCTACACCTTC
TRBD2,few,17,TRBJ2-7,TRBV7-2,CASSLLAAGTRSYEQYF,TGTGCCAGCAGCTTACTTGCCGCCGGGACTAGATCCTACGAGCAGTACTTC
TRBD1,NA,14,TRBJ2-5,TRBV3-1,CASSYGQGSETQYF,TGTGCCAGCAGCTACGGACAGGGGAGCGAGACCCAGTACTTC
NA,NA,16,TRBJ2-7,TRBV15,CATSRDWRTHTYEQYF,TGTGCCACCAGCAGAGATTGGAGGACTCATACCTACGAGCAGTACTTC
TRBD1,once,16,TRBJ2-3,TRBV5-1,CASSGETGGHTDTQYF,TGCGCCAGCAGCGGAGAGACAGGGGGCCACACAGATACGCAGTATTTT
TRBD2,NA,17,TRBJ2-1,TRBV3-1,CASSQFLAGGPYNEQFF,TGTGCCAGCAGCCAATTTCTAGCGGGGGGCCCCTACAATGAGCAGTTCTTC
TRBD2,once,18,TRBJ2-3,TRBV18,CASSPPTGILAGTDTQYF,TGTGCCAGCTCACCACCGACGGGAATCCTAGCGGGGACAGATACGCAGTATTTT
NA,NA,11,TRBJ1-2,TRBV29-1,CSVEEGGGYTF,TGCAGCGTTGAAGAGGGTGGTGGCTACACCTTC
TRBD1,NA,16,TRBJ2-2,TRBV24-1,CATSDADRDITGELFF,TGTGCCACCAGTGACGCGGACAGGGACATCACCGGGGAGCTGTTTTTT
NA,NA,15,TRBJ1-5,TRBV20-1,CSASFVGIRDQPQHF,TGCAGTGCTAGTTTTGTAGGGATTAGGGATCAGCCCCAGCATTTT
NA,few,15,TRBJ1-4,TRBV5-1,CASSPRQFPNEKLFF,TGCGCCAGCAGCCCGAGACAGTTCCCTAATGAAAAACTGTTTTTT
TRBD2,NA,16,TRBJ2-1,TRBV7-6,CASSLQLAGRGNEQFF,TGTGCCAGCAGCTTACAGCTAGCGGGGAGAGGCAATGAGCAGTTCTTC
TRBD1,NA,19,TRBJ2-1,TRBV29-1,CSGNTLGPGTGASTNEQFF,TGCAGCGGAAACACCCTTGGTCCCGGGACAGGGGCAAGTACCAATGAGCAGTTCTTC
TRBD2,NA,14,TRBJ2-1,TRBV6-4,CASSRTSGRDEQFF,TGTGCCAGCAGCCGGACTAGCGGTAGGGATGAGCAGTTCTTC
NA,NA,12,TRBJ2-7,TRBV18,CASSPTPDEQYF,TGTGCCAGCTCACCAACGCCGGACGAGCAGTACTTC
NA,NA,14,TRBJ2-7,TRBV28,CASRAPGQAYEQYF,TGTGCCAGCAGGGCCCCGGGTCAGGCCTACGAGCAGTACTTC
NA,few,10,TRBJ2-5,TRBV20-1,CSAQRETQYF,TGCAGTGCTCAGCGGGAGACCCAGTACTTC
TRBD2,NA,15,TRBJ2-1,TRBV12-3/TRBV12-4,CASSLSGGPGNEQFF,TGTGCCAGCAGCCTCAGCGGGGGCCCCGGCAATGAGCAGTTCTTC
TRBD2,NA,14,TRBJ2-5,TRBV25-1,CASSEKGLVETQYF,TGTGCCAGCAGTGAAAAAGGACTAGTCGAGACCCAGTACTTC
NA,NA,11,TRBJ1-1,TRBV29-1,CSEQRNTEAFF,TGCAGCGAACAGAGAAACACTGAAGCTTTCTTT
NA,few,13,TRBJ1-5,TRBV6-5,CASTNGGNQPQHF,TGTGCCAGCACCAACGGAGGCAATCAGCCCCAGCATTTT
NA,NA,12,TRBJ2-1,TRBV29-1,CSTGRSYNEQFF,TGCAGCACCGGGAGATCCTACAATGAGCAGTTCTTC
TRBD2,few,16,TRBJ2-5,TRBV20-1,CSVRDPGGGRQETQYF,TGCAGTGTTAGAGACCCGGGAGGAGGGCGTCAAGAGACCCAGTACTTC
TRBD1,NA,13,TRBJ2-7,TRBV18,CASLGDRWTEQYF,TGTGCCAGCTTAGGGGACAGGTGGACAGAGCAGTACTTC
NA,NA,14,TRBJ2-6,TRBV7-6,CASRRVDGANVLTF,TGTGCCAGCAGGAGGGTTGATGGGGCCAACGTCCTGACTTTC
NA,few,17,TRBJ1-2,TRBV14,CASSQARFGGYSYGYTF,TGTGCCAGCAGCCAAGCGCGATTCGGGGGCTACTCCTATGGCTACACCTTC
TRBD1,NA,15,TRBJ2-7,TRBV7-2,CASSLAHGTGVEQYF,TGTGCCAGCAGCTTAGCGCACGGGACAGGGGTCGAGCAGTACTTC
NA,few,12,TRBJ2-6,TRBV20-1,CSASTGANVLTF,TGCAGTGCTAGCACTGGGGCCAACGTCCTGACTTTC